Listed below are T cell receptor beta chains from one sample, sequenced in a study of T cells in tuberculosis. Generated by immunoSEQ multiplex PCR, the TCRdb table keeps only in-frame clones and is missing some. There are roughly 35,000 clones in the sample; 90% to 95% occur only once, and around an eighth lies in the top ten. Sequencing was done on a sample of PBMCs. Every receptor here comes from a donor between 10 and 29 years old with latent tuberculosis or without tuberculosis infection. Some clones in this sample may be carry-over from other donors' samples. Each CDR3 is given with its conserved first and last residue. The size of a clone is reported for some rows only, either as once, few or many, or as a class for expanded clones.

V gene,J gene,clone size,CDR3 protein
TRBV18,TRBJ1-5,NA,CASSSTGNGWTNQPQHF
TRBV27,TRBJ2-7,NA,CASSPGTGRLWDEQYF
TRBV19,TRBJ2-2,once,CASSGGALYTGELFF
TRBV6-4,TRBJ2-2,NA,CASSDRGGASGELFF
TRBV27,TRBJ2-7,NA,CASSRSGQGAYEQYF
TRBV11-3,TRBJ1-1,NA,CASSLNTGSEAFF
TRBV14,TRBJ1-2,NA,CASSPRSPVNYGYTF
TRBV4-2,TRBJ1-3,once,CASSQEQVSGNTIYF
TRBV7-2,TRBJ1-2,NA,CASSKTAGDYTF
TRBV6-1,TRBJ1-3,NA,CASSPGISGNTIYF
TRBV14,TRBJ2-2,NA,CASSQTSGEGGELFF
TRBV15,TRBJ1-1,NA,CATSRDTGLAFF
TRBV5-1,TRBJ1-2,NA,CASSLGQHYGYTF
TRBV19,TRBJ1-2,NA,CASSMGGPVGTYVYGYTF
TRBV7-3,TRBJ2-3,NA,CASSLSGYTDTQYF
TRBV7-6,TRBJ1-6,NA,CASSLREAQGLHF
TRBV5-1,TRBJ1-1,NA,CASAKTGTMNTEAFF
TRBV18,TRBJ1-4,NA,CASSLGQNEKLFF
TRBV28,TRBJ2-6,NA,CASRRPWAEGIGANVLTF
TRBV7-9,TRBJ2-2,NA,CASTLGGTGDTGELFF
TRBV28,TRBJ2-5,NA,CASSLLAGQETQYF
TRBV7-2,TRBJ1-1,NA,CASSAGQGTEAFF
TRBV5-1,TRBJ2-3,NA,CASSPQQGSTDTQYF
TRBV5-1,TRBJ2-2,NA,CASSLFTHFTGELFF
TRBV19,TRBJ1-2,NA,CASCRDINYGYTF
TRBV30,TRBJ1-2,NA,CAWTLDSFYGYTF
TRBV27,TRBJ1-2,NA,CASRISPRTGDEGYTF
TRBV6-5,TRBJ1-1,NA,CASSFYKNTEAFF
TRBV6-1,TRBJ1-2,NA,CATSATENYGYTF
TRBV16,TRBJ2-7,NA,CASSPPGPILSVSGGISYEQYF
TRBV11-2,TRBJ2-5,NA,CASSSSGGPQETQYF
TRBV19,TRBJ2-6,once,CASRQDKVGDGANVLTF
TRBV18,TRBJ1-5,NA,CASSPGRNQPQHF
TRBV5-1,TRBJ1-2,once,CASSLDAGGSYGYTF
TRBV29-1,TRBJ2-2,NA,CSGAGTGYPGELFF
TRBV12-5,TRBJ1-1,NA,CASGLVFSEAFF
TRBV4-3,TRBJ2-2,NA,CASSQGTVNTGELFF
TRBV7-6,TRBJ2-7,once,CASSPRGNEQYF
TRBV7-2,TRBJ1-5,NA,CASSFSDRANQPQHF
TRBV4-3,TRBJ1-2,NA,CASSNQGGDGYTF
TRBV5-5,TRBJ1-2,NA,CASSLPGQGVDGYTF
TRBV5-1,TRBJ2-1,once,CASSQRDSTSSEQFF
TRBV11-2,TRBJ2-6,NA,CASSLARGSRQGVANVLTF
TRBV7-2,TRBJ1-3,once,CASSGSVTGSGNTIYF